The 19 T cell receptor beta chains given below trace back to one sample, sequenced in a study of T cell responses to AZD1222 COVID-19 vaccine. Data came from immunoSEQ multiplex PCR; TCRdb stores just in-frame clones and leaves some out. The sample records roughly 35,000 clones, 85% to 90% being singletons. The sequencing used peripheral blood, collected 28 days after the second AZD1222 dose. These receptors were obtained from an adult who received the AZD1222 COVID-19 vaccine.

This clone was observed once. The chain links TRBV5-1 to TRBJ1-2; 9 bases agree with TRBD1. Losses at the gene ends were 4 bases for V and 8 bases for J; bases not matched to a gene: 6. From germline, CDR1 is SGHRS and CDR2 YFSETQ. The CDR3 covers 13 residues. This chain's CDR3 is CASSPRTGEGYTF. The CDR3 DNA sequence: TGCGCCAGCAGCCCACGGACAGGGGAAGGCTACACCTTC.

The chain combines TRBV28 with TRBJ2-7; D is possibly TRBD2 (5 bases). Trimming took 6 bases from V and 6 from J, leaving 18 bases between them. The CDR3 is 14 amino acids. Per germline, CDR1 MDHEN and CDR2 SYDVKM. The CDR3 sequence is CASSTSGPRGEQYF. The CDR3 region has the DNA TGTGCCAGCAGCACGTCGGGCCCACGGGGCGAGCAGTACTTC.

This rearrangement joins TRBV2 to TRBJ2-1; 10 bases line up with TRBD2. Germline values: CDR1 SNHLY, CDR2 FYNNEI. The V segment lost 4 bases and the J segment 7 bases; nucleotides outside the gene matches: 7. This CDR3 region has 15 residues. The CDR3 DNA reads as TGTGCCAGCAGTGGTCAAGCGGGAGGGCCGAATGAGCAGTTCTTC. The encoded protein is CASSGQAGGPNEQFF.

This clone was seen a handful of times. The gene calls are TRBV2 and TRBJ1-5, with 8 bases identical to TRBD1. Germline CDR1 is SNHLY and CDR2 is FYNNEI. With 6 bases clipped from V and 6 bases from J, the junction kept 10 bases outside the gene matches. CDR3 size: 15 residues. The CDR3 sequence: CASSAQTGGSQPQHF. CDR3 nucleotide sequence: TGTGCCAGCAGCGCACAAACAGGGGGGAGTCAGCCCCAGCATTTT. The full variable domain, its missing parts supplied by reference TRBV2 and TRBJ1-5, is EPEVTQTPSHQVTQMGQEVILRCVPISNHLYFYWYRQILGQKVEFLVSFYNNEISEKSEIFDDQFSVERPDGSNFTLKIRSTKLEDSAMYFCASSAQTGGSQPQHFGDGTRLSIL.

The chain carries TRBV30 and TRBJ1-3; D remains unclear. The CDR3 sequence is 14 residues long. CDR1 GTSNPN and CDR2 SVGIG come from the germline V gene (reference sequence). With 8 bases removed from V and 2 bases from J, the gap between germline ends came to 16 bases. The CDR3 loop reads CAPHPEFPGNTIYF. In DNA, the CDR3 is TGTGCCCCTCACCCGGAGTTCCCTGGAAACACCATATATTTT.

The chain carries TRBV10-3 and TRBJ1-1; 7 bases map to TRBD1. There are 15 residues in the CDR3. J was trimmed by 5 bases and V by 4 bases; bases with no gene match: 10. The germline CDR1 and CDR2 sequences are ENHRY and SYGVKD. In DNA, the CDR3 is TGTGCCATCAGTGCCCCCGGAAGGGGGCTTACTGAAGCTTTCTTT. Translated: CAISAPGRGLTEAFF.

The rearrangement links TRBV6-5 to TRBJ1-1, with 9 bases lining up with TRBD1. Germline CDR1 is MNHEY and CDR2 is SVGAGI. The CDR3 extends over 14 amino acids. The V and J ends lost 7 bases and 7 bases, in that order; junction bases with no gene match: 10. CDR3: CASNIGQGIGEAFF. The CDR3 DNA reads as TGTGCCAGCAACATAGGACAGGGGATAGGTGAAGCTTTCTTT.

This sequence joins TRBV5-5 and TRBJ2-1, with D unclear. Germline V CDR1 and CDR2: SGHKS, YYEKEE (reference sequence). This CDR3 contains 15 residues. Trimming took off 0 bases at V and 4 bases at J, with 11 bases between the two ends. The CDR3 spells CASSLEGQTYNEQFF. In nucleotides, the CDR3 is TGTGCCAGCAGCTTGGAGGGCCAGACATACAATGAGCAGTTCTTC.

The chain links TRBV6-5 to TRBJ1-1; TRBD1 is a possible D gene (5 bases). Germline lookup yields CDR1 MNHEY and CDR2 SVGAGI. The V gene lost 4 bases and the J gene lost 0 bases, with 12 bases spanning the gap. The CDR3 has 15 residues. The CDR3 loop is CASSSQGDMNTEAFF. The CDR3 DNA is TGTGCCAGCAGTTCTCAGGGTGACATGAACACTGAAGCTTTCTTT.

This chain connects TRBV6-4 to TRBJ1-3, with D tentatively TRBD1 (5 bases). The CDR3 sequence is 14 residues long. V was shortened by 3 bases and J by 4 bases, with 10 bases between the two germline ends. The germline V gene has CDR1 MRHNA and CDR2 SNTAGT. The CDR3 protein is CASSDPGNGNTIYF. For the CDR3, the DNA is TGTGCCAGCAGTGATCCAGGGAACGGAAACACCATATATTTT.

The rearrangement links TRBV4-1 to TRBJ2-3; no definite D call. Trimming took off 4 bases at V and 1 base at J, with 24 bases between the two ends. Looked up from germline, CDR1 is MGHRA and CDR2 is YSYEKL. The CDR3 extends over 19 amino acids. CDR3: CASSRQSDLVAARTDTQYF. CDR3 bases: TGCGCCAGCAGCCGACAAAGCGACCTAGTAGCAGCCCGCACAGATACGCAGTATTTT.

The rearrangement links TRBV4-2 to TRBJ1-1; D gene ambiguous. The CDR3 runs to 14 residues. V lost 0 bases and J lost 1, with 6 bases in between. Germline V lookup: CDR1 LGHNA, CDR2 YNFKEQ. Written as DNA, the CDR3 is TGTGCCAGCAGCCAAGATTTACCGAACACTGAAGCTTTCTTT. Amino acids: CASSQDLPNTEAFF.

CDR3 nucleotide sequence: TGCAGCGTTGTAGCTGCGAACTATGGCTACACCTTC. This translates into CSVVAANYGYTF. The chain links TRBV29-1 to TRBJ1-2; D is unclear. Between the trimmed V and J ends, which lost 4 bases and 2 bases, there was a span of 8 bases. Per germline, CDR1 SQVTM and CDR2 ANQGSEA. The CDR3 is 12 amino acids.

The J gene is TRBJ2-2, the V gene TRBV30, with D hard to call. Germline assignment: CDR1 GTSNPN and CDR2 SVGIG (reference sequence). The germline V and J ends were trimmed by 3 bases and 7 bases, with 21 bases remaining between them. CDR3 length: 16 amino acids. DNA for the CDR3: TGTGCCTGGAGACCCCTTAGGTCGGGCCTCGGCGGGGAGCTGTTTTTT. This translates into CAWRPLRSGLGGELFF.

The chain is built from TRBV15 and TRBJ1-6; TRBD1 agrees at 7 bases. CDR1 is LNHNV, CDR2 YYDKDF, per germline (reference sequence). The CDR3 loop spans 14 amino acids. After removal of 6 bases from V and 9 bases from J, the junction contained 8 bases not matched to a gene. The CDR3 reads CATRNYRGASPLHF. The CDR3 DNA sequence: TGTGCCACCAGGAACTACAGGGGAGCTTCACCCCTCCACTTT.

V and J are TRBV4-2 and TRBJ2-1; 9 bases line up with TRBD2. CDR3 size: 16 residues. Germline CDR1 reads LGHNA; CDR2 reads YNFKEQ. The trim removed 2 bases at V and 5 bases at J, leaving 7 bases unmatched. The CDR3 is CASSQFGAGGDNEQFF. CDR3 DNA sequence: TGTGCCAGCAGCCAATTCGGCGCGGGGGGGGACAATGAGCAGTTCTTC.

This CDR3 reads CASRKTGDYYEQYF. The CDR3 coding sequence is TGTGCCAGCAGGAAGACAGGGGATTACTACGAGCAGTACTTC. The V and J genes are TRBV7-2 and TRBJ2-7; 8 bases agree with TRBD1. Germline V CDR1 and CDR2: SGHTA, FQGNSA. The CDR3 spans 14 residues. After removal of 6 bases from V and 3 bases from J, the junction contained 7 bases not matched to a gene.

The chain links TRBV4-2 to TRBJ1-1; the match to TRBD1 covers 10 bases. Unmatched junction bases numbered 14, after V lost 3 bases and J lost 10 bases. The CDR3 is 16 amino acids. Germline loops: CDR1 LGHNA, CDR2 YNFKEQ. CDR3 DNA sequence: TGTGCCAGCAGCCATTATGGGACAGGGGATGGGGCTGCAGCTTTCTTT. It translates to CASSHYGTGDGAAAFF.

This sequence joins TRBV5-1 and TRBJ1-1; a weak D match, TRBD1 (5 bases). Deletions cut 8 bases from V and 1 base from J, with 18 bases between. CDR3 length: 15 amino acids. CDR1 SGHRS and CDR2 YFSETQ come from the germline V gene. The CDR3 region is CASHSGAGGNTEAFF. DNA of the CDR3: TGCGCCAGTCACTCCGGGGCCGGGGGGAACACTGAAGCTTTCTTT.